One sample yielded the 25 T cell receptor beta chains listed below, sequenced in a study of cytomegalovirus exposure and HLA in healthy donors. The PCR was carried out with 60 Vbeta primers and 13 Jbeta primers. Assay: immunoSEQ multiplex PCR; the TCRdb copy retains only in-frame clones and omits some. The sample records under 200,000 clones, 75% to 90% being singletons. Sequenced material: PBMCs. Every receptor here comes from a woman aged 25 to 45 in good health and CMV-seronegative.

Worth noting for this clone: The sample holds other DNA sequences that translate to the same CDR3. The chain recombines TRBV28 with TRBJ2-7; the match to TRBD1 covers 7 bases. In germline, CDR1 is MDHEN, CDR2 SYDVKM. CDR3 length equals 13 residues. The ends lost 6 bases at V and 0 bases at J; junction bases unmatched: 2. The CDR3 here is CASSWDSSYEQYF. The CDR3 region has the DNA TGTGCCAGCAGCTGGGACAGCTCCTACGAGCAGTACTTC.

The CDR3 DNA is TGTGCCAGCAGTTTAATTAGCGGGGGGGCGGCAGATACGCAGTATTTT. This encodes CASSLISGGAADTQYF. This chain uses TRBV28 with TRBJ2-3; 11 positions match TRBD2. The CDR3 runs to 16 residues. Germline CDR1 MDHEN, CDR2 SYDVKM. V gave up 2 bases and J gave up 4 bases; unmatched junction bases: 5.

Written as DNA, the CDR3 is TGTGCCAGCCGCCGGGACAGGGGGTACGAGCAGTACTTC. This encodes CASRRDRGYEQYF. The V and J genes are TRBV28 and TRBJ2-7; 11 bases line up with TRBD1. CDR3 length equals 13 residues. V trimming: 8 bases; J trimming: 4 bases; junction bases outside the gene matches: 4. The germline V gene encodes CDR1 MDHEN and CDR2 SYDVKM.

V usage is TRBV6-6 and J usage is TRBJ2-7; 7 positions agree with TRBD2. The CDR3 is made up of 14 amino acids. Per the germline V gene, CDR1 is MNHNY and CDR2 is SVGAGI (reference sequence). Trimming took 2 bases from V and 4 from J; bases not matched to a gene: 5. The CDR3 DNA reads as TGTGCCAGCAGTTACGGGAGGGGTAAATACGAGCAGTACTTC. Translated: CASSYGRGKYEQYF.

The chain uses TRBV10-3 and TRBJ2-3, with 11 bases that match TRBD2. Trimming took 6 bases from V and 0 from J; bases not matched to a gene: 2. Germline V gives CDR1 ENHRY, CDR2 SYGVKD. This CDR3 comprises 15 residues. CDR3 sequence (DNA): TGTGCCATCAGCGGGACTAGCGGCAGCACAGATACGCAGTATTTT. This gives the protein CAISGTSGSTDTQYF.

CDR3 amino acids: CSVEEGPGGDTGELFF. The CDR3 DNA reads TGCAGCGTTGAAGAGGGCCCCGGAGGCGACACCGGGGAGCTGTTTTTT. This chain uses TRBV29-1 with TRBJ2-2; TRBD2 might be the D (5 bases). Germline V gene sequence: CDR1 SQVTM, CDR2 ANQGSEA. This CDR3 is built from 16 residues. The germline V and J ends were trimmed by 0 bases and 3 bases, with 14 bases remaining between them.

The chain carries TRBV20-1 and TRBJ2-5; unclear D gene. The CDR3 runs to 11 residues. Germline CDR1 DFQATT, CDR2 SNEGSKA (reference sequence). Trimming pared 7 bases from V and 3 bases from J, leaving 9 bases between. The CDR3 loop is CSVETKETQYF. CDR3 DNA: TGCAGTGTGGAGACCAAAGAGACCCAGTACTTC.

V usage is TRBV11-2 and J usage is TRBJ2-2, with a possible D match to TRBD2 (6 bases). The CDR3 is 15 amino acids. Trimming removed 1 base from V and 5 bases from J, with 11 bases in between. Germline V gene lookup returns CDR1 SGHAT and CDR2 FQNNGV. The CDR3 spells CASSLGQEGTGELFF. Written as DNA, the CDR3 is TGTGCCAGCAGCTTAGGGCAGGAGGGGACCGGGGAGCTGTTTTTT.

The chain combines TRBV18 with TRBJ2-7; D call uncertain. The CDR3 loop spans 15 amino acids. Germline assignment: CDR1 KGHSH and CDR2 LQKENI. The V end lost 1 base, the J end lost 1 base, and 11 bases lay between the germline ends. The CDR3 nucleotides read TGTGCCAGCTCACCACGTCCGGGTAGGTCCTACGAGCAGTACTTC. Its translation is CASSPRPGRSYEQYF.

This clone has just a few counts. This sequence joins TRBV5-1 and TRBJ2-5, with D possibly matching TRBD2 (5 bases). V was clipped by 4 bases and J by 5 bases, with 18 bases between them. This CDR3 has 15 residues. Germline V gene lookup returns CDR1 SGHRS and CDR2 YFSETQ. The CDR3 DNA reads as TGCGCCAGCAGCCCCGCGTCGGGGTCTGGGGAGACCCAGTACTTC. This encodes CASSPASGSGETQYF.

The chain couples TRBV28 to TRBJ1-6; tentatively, D is TRBD1 (5 bases). V lost 3 bases to trimming and J lost 3 bases, with 18 bases between them. Germline V lookup: CDR1 MDHEN, CDR2 SYDVKM. The CDR3 runs to 18 residues. The CDR3 region is CASSFREMIPGYNSPLHF. The CDR3, as DNA: TGTGCCAGCAGTTTCAGGGAAATGATTCCGGGCTATAATTCACCCCTCCACTTT.

The chain joins TRBV6-1 to TRBJ2-2; D is unresolved. The ends were cut back, 4 bases at V and 4 bases at J, with 7 bases in the middle. Germline V gene sequence: CDR1 MNHNS, CDR2 SASEGT. The CDR3 covers 13 residues. CDR3 sequence (DNA): TGTGCCAGCAGTGGGCCGTCCACCGGGGAGCTGTTTTTT. The encoded protein is CASSGPSTGELFF.

The chain links TRBV11-2 to TRBJ2-2; 9 bases match TRBD2. The CDR3 is 18 amino acids. V was pared by 3 bases and J by 5 bases, with 13 bases of the junction left unmatched. Germline V gene data show CDR1 as SGHAT and CDR2 as FQNNGV. In nucleotides, the CDR3 is TGTGCCAGCAGCTTCCTTTTCCTTGTAGCGGGAGATACCGGGGAGCTGTTTTTT. It codes for CASSFLFLVAGDTGELFF.

This clone was seen a handful of times. The chain joins TRBV9 to TRBJ2-3; D gene ambiguous. Germline V lookup: CDR1 SGDLS, CDR2 YYNGEE. The CDR3 runs to 15 residues. With 0 bases removed from V and 0 bases from J, the gap between germline ends came to 8 bases. CDR3 sequence: CASSVGTRSTDTQYF. CDR3 nucleotide sequence: TGTGCCAGCAGCGTAGGAACACGTAGCACAGATACGCAGTATTTT.

This clone was observed once. V usage is TRBV2 and J usage is TRBJ2-1; 15 bases line up with TRBD2. The length of the CDR3 is 14 residues. Germline CDR1 SNHLY, CDR2 FYNNEI. With V trimmed by 6 bases and J by 6 bases, 0 bases remained unmatched. CDR3 loop: CASRGLAGGNEQFF. For the CDR3, the DNA is TGTGCCAGCAGGGGACTAGCGGGGGGCAATGAGCAGTTCTTC.

J is TRBJ1-5 and V is TRBV7-3, with 7 bases aligning to TRBD1. CDR3 size: 13 residues. V lost 0 bases and J lost 11; bases outside the gene matches: 4. CDR1 and CDR2 from the germline V gene are SGHTA and FQGTGA. The CDR3 region is CASSLTSGGTQHF. DNA for the CDR3: TGTGCCAGCAGCTTAACGTCAGGGGGGACCCAGCATTTT. Looking up the rest from reference TRBV7-3 and TRBJ1-5 gives the full variable domain: GAGVSQTPSNKVTEKGKYVELRCDPISGHTALYWYRQSLGQGPEFLIYFQGTGAADDSGLPNDRFFAVRPEGSVSTLKIQRTERGDSAVYLCASSLTSGGTQHFGDGTRLSIL.

The chain has TRBV5-4 and TRBJ2-5; a possible D gene is TRBD1 (6 bases). The germline V gene has CDR1 SGHNT and CDR2 YYREEE (reference sequence). V lost 4 bases, J lost 1 base, and 8 bases lay in between. The CDR3 has 13 amino acids. The CDR3 DNA reads TGTGCCAGCAGCCCGGACAGCCAAGAGACCCAGTACTTC. Its protein product is CASSPDSQETQYF. The full variable domain, completed using reference TRBV5-4 and TRBJ2-5, is ETGVTQSPTHLIKTRGQQVTLRCSSQSGHNTVSWYQQALGQGPQFIFQYYREEENGRGNFPPRFSGLQFPNYSSELNVNALELDDSALYLCASSPDSQETQYFGPGTRLLVL.

This clone occurred a few times. The chain uses TRBV10-3 and TRBJ1-1; weak D call: TRBD1 (6 bases). The CDR3 covers 13 residues. Germline assignment: CDR1 ENHRY and CDR2 SYGVKD. Trimming pared 9 bases from V and 1 base from J, leaving 12 bases between. This CDR3 is CAMKGQPNTEAFF. CDR3 DNA: TGTGCCATGAAAGGACAGCCGAACACTGAAGCTTTCTTT.

This chain joins TRBV5-1 and TRBJ2-7; D perhaps matches TRBD1 (6 bases). V lost 4 bases to trimming and J lost 3 bases, with 11 bases between them. The V gene's germline CDR1 is SGHRS and CDR2 YFSETQ. The CDR3 consists of 13 residues. CDR3 residues: CASSVGGGYEQYF. CDR3 DNA: TGCGCCAGCAGCGTTGGGGGCGGCTACGAGCAGTACTTC.

This clone was counted a few times. The chain has TRBV29-1 and TRBJ1-1, with D perhaps matching TRBD1 (6 bases). The CDR3 has 12 amino acids. Germline V gene lookup returns CDR1 SQVTM and CDR2 ANQGSEA. Trimming shortened V by 3 bases and J by 4 bases, and 9 bases separated the two germline ends. CDR3 coding DNA: TGCAGCGTTGACAGGGGAAGCACTGAAGCTTTCTTT. Protein product: CSVDRGSTEAFF. Variable domain in full (rest from reference TRBV29-1 and TRBJ1-1): SAVISQKPSRDICQRGTSLTIQCQVDSQVTMMFWYRQQPGQSLTLIATANQGSEATYESGFVIDKFPISRPNLTFSTLTVSNMSPEDSSIYLCSVDRGSTEAFFGQGTRLTVV.

This rearrangement joins TRBV5-1 to TRBJ1-1; D gene uncertain. The germline V and J ends were trimmed by 4 bases and 4 bases, with 20 bases remaining between them. This CDR3 contains 16 residues. Per germline, CDR1 SGHRS and CDR2 YFSETQ. In DNA, the CDR3 is TGCGCCAGCAGCCCGCCGGAGGGCACACGGGGCACTGAAGCTTTCTTT. It encodes CASSPPEGTRGTEAFF. Filled out from reference TRBV5-1 and TRBJ1-1, the complete variable domain reads KAGVTQTPRYLIKTRGQQVTLSCSPISGHRSVSWYQQTPGQGLQFLFEYFSETQRNKGNFPGRFSGRQFSNSRSEMNVSTLELGDSALYLCASSPPEGTRGTEAFFGQGTRLTVV.

The chain has TRBV5-1 and TRBJ2-3; the D gene is possibly TRBD2 (5 bases). The V gene lost 2 bases and the J gene lost 1 base, with 11 bases spanning the gap. The germline CDR1 and CDR2 sequences are SGHRS and YFSETQ. The CDR3 is made up of 15 amino acids. The CDR3 spells CASSFLAAGTDTQYF. In DNA, the CDR3 is TGCGCCAGCAGCTTTCTAGCCGCCGGCACAGATACGCAGTATTTT.

The rearrangement joins TRBV19 to TRBJ2-2; 7 bases map to TRBD2. Germline CDR1 is LNHDA and CDR2 is SQIVND (reference sequence). The CDR3 extends over 13 amino acids. The ends lost 10 bases at V and 5 bases at J; junction bases unmatched: 7. In DNA, the CDR3 is TGTGCCACTAGGAGGGAGGGTACCGGGGAGCTGTTTTTT. Its protein is CATRREGTGELFF.

A remark on this clone: Other nucleotide sequences in the sample specify the same CDR3. The J gene is TRBJ2-2, the V gene TRBV7-9; unclear D gene. Germline values: CDR1 SEHNR, CDR2 FQNEAQ (reference sequence). CDR3 size: 15 residues. Trimming stripped 1 base from V and 0 bases from J, with 6 bases between. The CDR3 sequence is CASSLGSANTGELFF. As DNA, the CDR3 is TGTGCCAGCAGCTTAGGGTCAGCGAACACCGGGGAGCTGTTTTTT.

In its sample, this clone was seen once. The V gene is TRBV19, the J gene TRBJ2-1; 7 bases map to TRBD1. The ends lost 0 bases at V and 0 bases at J; junction bases unmatched: 14. Looked up from germline, CDR1 is LNHDA and CDR2 is SQIVND (reference sequence). The CDR3 length is 20 residues. CDR3 amino acids: CASSIEGPGGIGSSYNEQFF. The CDR3 DNA is TGTGCCAGTAGTATAGAGGGTCCAGGGGGAATCGGTAGCTCCTACAATGAGCAGTTCTTC.